This T cell receptor beta chain was retrieved from a study of cytomegalovirus exposure and HLA in healthy donors. Broader study findings: High specificity and sensitivity for cytomegalovirus status were reported for the classifier. Listed as cytomegalovirus-associated were around 160 TCR beta chains.

Assay: immunoSEQ multiplex PCR; the TCRdb copy retains only in-frame clones and omits some. The sample yields 110,000 to 150,000 clones, about 88% seen once. The donors were part of the 120-subject validation cohort, which stood apart from the roughly 670-subject first cohort. Remarks on this clone: The target antigen is unknown.

J lost 0 bases, V lost 6 bases, and 6 bases had no gene match. Germline CDR1 SEHNR, CDR2 FQNEAQ (reference sequence). CDR3 length equals 15 residues. The sequencing sample was made of PBMCs. The chain links TRBV7-9 to TRBJ2-3, with 7 nucleotides matching TRBD2. This receptor was obtained from a woman aged 18-35 years in good health and CMV-seropositive. In DNA, the CDR3 is TGTGCCAGCAGGTACCTAGCGGCTAGCACAGATACGCAGTATTTT. Translated, it gives CASRYLAASTDTQYF.